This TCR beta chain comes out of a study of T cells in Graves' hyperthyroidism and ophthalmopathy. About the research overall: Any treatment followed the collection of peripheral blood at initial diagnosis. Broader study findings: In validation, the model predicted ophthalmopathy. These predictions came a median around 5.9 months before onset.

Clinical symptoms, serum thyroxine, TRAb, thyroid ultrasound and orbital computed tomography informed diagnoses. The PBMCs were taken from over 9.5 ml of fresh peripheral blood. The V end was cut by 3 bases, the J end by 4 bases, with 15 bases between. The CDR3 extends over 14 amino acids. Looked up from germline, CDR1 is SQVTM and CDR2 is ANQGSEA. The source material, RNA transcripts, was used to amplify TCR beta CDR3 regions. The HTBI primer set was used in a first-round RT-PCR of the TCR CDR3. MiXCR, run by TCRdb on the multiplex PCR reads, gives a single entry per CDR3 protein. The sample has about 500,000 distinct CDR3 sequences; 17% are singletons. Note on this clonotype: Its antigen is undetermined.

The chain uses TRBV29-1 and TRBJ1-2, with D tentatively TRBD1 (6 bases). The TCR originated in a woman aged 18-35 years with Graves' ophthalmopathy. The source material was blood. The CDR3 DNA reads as TGCAGCGTTGACGGTGGGGGCCTTACCTATGGCTACACCTTC. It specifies CSVDGGGLTYGYTF.